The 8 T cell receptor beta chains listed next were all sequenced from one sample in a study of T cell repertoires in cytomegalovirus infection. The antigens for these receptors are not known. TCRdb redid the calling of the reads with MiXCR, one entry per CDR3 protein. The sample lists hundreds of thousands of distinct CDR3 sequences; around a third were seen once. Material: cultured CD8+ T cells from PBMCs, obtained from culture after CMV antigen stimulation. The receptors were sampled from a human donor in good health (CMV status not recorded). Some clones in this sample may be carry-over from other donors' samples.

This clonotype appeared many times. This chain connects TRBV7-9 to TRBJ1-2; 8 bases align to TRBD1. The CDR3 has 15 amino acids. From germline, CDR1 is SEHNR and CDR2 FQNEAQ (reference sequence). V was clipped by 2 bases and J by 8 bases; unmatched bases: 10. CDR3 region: CASSLRAGGPTGYTF. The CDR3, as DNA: TGTGCCAGCAGCTTAAGGGCAGGGGGCCCTACCGGCTACACCTTC.

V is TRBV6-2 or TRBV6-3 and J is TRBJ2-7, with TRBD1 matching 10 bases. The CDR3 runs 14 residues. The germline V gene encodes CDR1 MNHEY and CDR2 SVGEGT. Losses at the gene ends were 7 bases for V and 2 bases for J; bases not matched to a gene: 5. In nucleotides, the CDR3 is TGTGCCAGCAACCGGGACAGGGGAACCTACGAGCAGTACGTC. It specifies CASNRDRGTYEQYV.

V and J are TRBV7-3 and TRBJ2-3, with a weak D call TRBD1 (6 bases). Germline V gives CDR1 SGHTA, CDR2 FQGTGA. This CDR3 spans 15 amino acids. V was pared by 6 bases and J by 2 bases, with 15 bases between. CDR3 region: CASSTLGAHTDTQYF. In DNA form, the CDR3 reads TGTGCCAGCAGTACTTTGGGGGCCCACACAGATACGCAGTATTTT.

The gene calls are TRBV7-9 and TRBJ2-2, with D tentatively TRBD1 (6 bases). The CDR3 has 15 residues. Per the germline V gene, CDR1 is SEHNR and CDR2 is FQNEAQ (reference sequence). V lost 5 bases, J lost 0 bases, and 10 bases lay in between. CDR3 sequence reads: CASSGKGANTGELFF. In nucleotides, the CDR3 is TGTGCCAGCAGCGGCAAGGGGGCGAACACCGGGGAGCTGTTTTTT.

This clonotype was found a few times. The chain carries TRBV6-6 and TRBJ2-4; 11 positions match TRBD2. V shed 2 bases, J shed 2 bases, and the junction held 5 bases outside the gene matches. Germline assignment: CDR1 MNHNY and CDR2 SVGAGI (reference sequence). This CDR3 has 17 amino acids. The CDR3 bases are TGTGCCAGCAGTTACATTAGCGGGGGGGCGACCAAAAACATTCAGTACTTC. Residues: CASSYISGGATKNIQYF.

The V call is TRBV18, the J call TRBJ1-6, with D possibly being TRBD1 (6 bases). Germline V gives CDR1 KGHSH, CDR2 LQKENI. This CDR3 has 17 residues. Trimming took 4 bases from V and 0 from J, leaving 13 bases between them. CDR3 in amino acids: CASSLQGRSSYNSPLHF. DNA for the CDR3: TGTGCCAGCTCACTACAGGGACGGAGCTCCTATAATTCACCCCTCCACTTT. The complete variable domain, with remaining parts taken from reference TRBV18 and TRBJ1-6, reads NAGVMQNPRHLVRRRGQEARLRCSPMKGHSHVYWYRQLPEEGLKFMVYLQKENIIDESGMPKERFSAEFPKEGPSILRIQQVVRGDSAAYFCASSLQGRSSYNSPLHFGNGTRLTVT.

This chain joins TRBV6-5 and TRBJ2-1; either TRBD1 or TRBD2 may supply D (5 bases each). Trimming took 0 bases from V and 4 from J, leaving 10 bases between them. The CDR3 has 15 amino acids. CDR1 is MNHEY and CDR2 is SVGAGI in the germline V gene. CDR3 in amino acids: CASSYSQGRYNEQFF. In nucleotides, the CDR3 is TGTGCCAGCAGTTACTCGCAGGGACGGTACAATGAGCAGTTCTTC.

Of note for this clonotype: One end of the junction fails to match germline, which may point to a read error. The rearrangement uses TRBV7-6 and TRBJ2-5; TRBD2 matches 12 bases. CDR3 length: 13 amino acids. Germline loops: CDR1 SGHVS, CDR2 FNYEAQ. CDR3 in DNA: TGTGCTAGCAGACTAGCGGGGGTCGAGACCCAGTACTTC. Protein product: CASRLAGVETQYF.